This T cell receptor (beta chain) was retrieved from a study of long-term antiretroviral therapy in people with HIV. Survey level was the resolution at which the v3.0 immunoSEQ assay ran. Clones were sequenced by immunoSEQ multiplex PCR, and TCRdb holds only the in-frame ones, with some missing. The repertoire consists of 20,000 to 25,000 clones, with around 83% occurring once and the leading ten covering about 5.6%. CDR1 SQVTM and CDR2 ANQGSEA come from the germline V gene. V was clipped by 2 bases and J by 5 bases, with 5 bases between them. The CDR3 runs 11 residues. The input for sequencing was unsorted PBMCs, taken 0.2 years after starting antiretroviral therapy. This receptor was obtained from a young woman with HIV. The chain carries TRBV29-1 and TRBJ2-3; D is undetermined. The chain's CDR3 is CSVEKQDTQYF. The CDR3 coding sequence is TGCAGCGTTGAAAAACAAGATACGCAGTATTTT.